The next 16 T cell receptor beta chains were all read from a single sample in a study of shared T cell receptors in the human thymus (dated by TCRdb to the early 2020s). The library was made by the immunoSEQ multiplex PCR assay. TCRdb holds this immuneACCESS table with in-frame rearrangements only. Some clones are missing; in checked studies, unresolved V genes explain under half, and the rest has no known cause. Present in this sample are some 700,000 clones, 85% to 90% of which were seen just once. The ten most abundant clones make up roughly 0.0097% of the sample. A further study also used this sample, focusing on human thymus T cells.

Sequenced input: thymocytes. The receptors originated from a boy under two years old with a congenital heart defect. Donor details come from another sample of the same person, matched by shared clones.

In this sample, this clone turned up a few times. The CDR3 sequence is CASSALAGDEQYF. The DNA of the CDR3 is TGTGCCAGCTCTGCCCTAGCGGGAGACGAGCAGTACTTC. The chain is built from TRBV27 and TRBJ2-7; TRBD2 aligns across 10 bases. The ends lost 8 bases at V and 5 bases at J; junction bases unmatched: 6. This CDR3 is built from 13 residues. The germline V gene encodes CDR1 MNHEY and CDR2 SMNVEV (reference sequence).

This sequence joins TRBV10-2 and TRBJ2-1; no firm D call. V dropped 0 bases and J dropped 9 bases, with 6 bases sitting between them. This CDR3 is 12 amino acids long. CDR1 is WSHSY and CDR2 is SAAADI in the germline V gene. CDR3: CASSESTVEQFF. The CDR3 DNA sequence: TGCGCCAGCAGTGAGTCGACTGTTGAGCAGTTCTTC.

V and J are TRBV27 and TRBJ1-4; D is perhaps TRBD1 (5 bases). Germline V CDR1 and CDR2: MNHEY, SMNVEV (reference sequence). The CDR3 has 15 amino acids. Deletions cut 6 bases from V and 3 bases from J, with 14 bases between. The CDR3 DNA is TGTGCCAGCAGCGTAGGGGCCGCAGCTAATGAAAAACTGTTTTTT. Amino acids: CASSVGAAANEKLFF. Looking up the rest from reference TRBV27 and TRBJ1-4 gives the full variable domain: EAQVTQNPRYLITVTGKKLTVTCSQNMNHEYMSWYRQDPGLGLRQIYYSMNVEVTDKGDVPEGYKVSRKEKRNFPLILESPSPNQTSLYFCASSVGAAANEKLFFGSGTQLSVL.

The rearrangement links TRBV14 to TRBJ2-3; 9 bases align to TRBD2. Germline-derived CDR1 and CDR2 are SGHDN and FVKESK. The CDR3 consists of 18 residues. V dropped 4 bases and J dropped 0; count of bases not matched to a gene: 11. This chain's CDR3 is CASSPLAGPPLSTDTQYF. The CDR3 region has the DNA TGTGCCAGCAGCCCCCTAGCGGGGCCACCCCTTAGCACAGATACGCAGTATTTT.

This clone was picked up a small number of times. The chain employs TRBV4-1 and TRBJ2-1; 8 bases fit TRBD2. Trimming removed 3 bases from V and 3 bases from J; junction bases left unmatched: 7. CDR3 length: 16 residues. The V gene's germline CDR1 is MGHRA and CDR2 YSYEKL. The CDR3 region has the DNA TGCGCCAGCAGCCAGGCCAGCGGGAGCCTCTACAATGAGCAGTTCTTC. Translation: CASSQASGSLYNEQFF.

The V call is TRBV10-3, the J call TRBJ1-1; possibly TRBD1 for D (5 bases). V lost 4 bases, J lost 4 bases, and 13 bases lay in between. The CDR3 has 14 amino acids. Germline CDR1 ENHRY, CDR2 SYGVKD. CDR3 in DNA: TGTGCCATCAGTGGGTCCCACGGGGGCACTGAAGCTTTCTTT. It encodes CAISGSHGGTEAFF.

This clone was counted only a few times. The chain couples TRBV19 to TRBJ2-7; D possibly corresponds to TRBD2 (6 bases). The V end lost 3 bases, the J end lost 0 bases, and 15 bases lay between the germline ends. This CDR3 has 16 residues. Germline CDR1 and CDR2: LNHDA and SQIVND (reference sequence). The CDR3 DNA reads TGTGCCAGTAGTATTGGGCTGGGCGGGATCTCCTACGAGCAGTACTTC. Its translation: CASSIGLGGISYEQYF. The full variable domain, with the rest looked up from reference TRBV19 and TRBJ2-7, is DGGITQSPKYLFRKEGQNVTLSCEQNLNHDAMYWYRQDPGQGLRLIYYSQIVNDFQKGDIAEGYSVSREKKESFPLTVTSAQKNPTAFYLCASSIGLGGISYEQYFGPGTRLTVT.

J is TRBJ2-1 and V is TRBV15, with 9 bases matching TRBD1. V lost 6 bases and J lost 11; bases outside the gene matches: 11. This CDR3 is built from 14 residues. Germline V gives CDR1 LNHNV, CDR2 YYDKDF (reference sequence). The CDR3 protein is CATRENEQGAKQFF. CDR3 in DNA: TGTGCCACCAGGGAAAACGAACAGGGGGCTAAGCAGTTCTTC.

CDR3 nucleotides: TGTGCCAGCAGACCCCTTCGGGACTCAGTCCTGGATGAGCAGTTCTTC. It yields the protein CASRPLRDSVLDEQFF. J is TRBJ2-1 and V is TRBV28; D possibly corresponds to TRBD2 (6 bases). The CDR3 spans 16 residues. The germline V gene encodes CDR1 MDHEN and CDR2 SYDVKM. The V end lost 6 bases, the J end lost 8 bases, and 23 bases lay between the germline ends. Filled out from reference TRBV28 and TRBJ2-1, the complete variable domain reads DVKVTQSSRYLVKRTGEKVFLECVQDMDHENMFWYRQDPGLGLRLIYFSYDVKMKEKGDIPEGYSVSREKKERFSLILESASTNQTSMYLCASRPLRDSVLDEQFFGPGTRLTVL.

This chain joins TRBV4-2 and TRBJ2-1; a possible D gene is TRBD2 (6 bases). V was shortened by 0 bases and J by 7 bases, with 10 bases between the two germline ends. The germline V gene encodes CDR1 LGHNA and CDR2 YNFKEQ. This CDR3 contains 14 residues. CDR3 sequence reads: CASSQEAGKNEQFF. CDR3 nucleotide sequence: TGTGCCAGCAGCCAAGAGGCGGGGAAAAATGAGCAGTTCTTC.

This clone was counted a single time. CDR3 bases: TGCAGTGCTAGAGACGTTCAGCCCCAGCATTTT. Translation: CSARDVQPQHF. The chain uses TRBV20-1 and TRBJ1-5; D is unresolved. The CDR3 runs to 11 residues. Trimming cost V 0 bases and J 6 bases, with 3 bases left between them. Germline loops: CDR1 DFQATT, CDR2 SNEGSKA (reference sequence).

The V call is TRBV4-3, the J call TRBJ2-7, with D uncertain. This CDR3 is built from 13 residues. CDR1 is LGHNA, CDR2 YSLEER, per germline. V was shortened by 4 bases and J by 0 bases, with 7 bases between the two germline ends. CDR3: CASSLSSSYEQYF. The CDR3 DNA sequence: TGCGCCAGCAGCCTGTCGAGCTCCTACGAGCAGTACTTC.

The chain joins TRBV25-1 to TRBJ2-2; 9 bases are shared with TRBD1. The germline V gene encodes CDR1 MGHDK and CDR2 SYGVNS. V was clipped by 6 bases and J by 10 bases; unmatched bases: 12. The CDR3 length is 15 residues. The CDR3: CASSHGTGFQVELFF. DNA of the CDR3: TGTGCCAGCAGCCACGGGACAGGGTTTCAGGTGGAGCTGTTTTTT.

The chain uses TRBV10-3 and TRBJ2-5; D call uncertain. V lost 2 bases and J lost 2, with 6 bases in between. CDR3 size: 13 residues. Germline CDR1 and CDR2: ENHRY and SYGVKD. CDR3 bases: TGTGCCATCAGTGAGACGGTACAAGAGACCCAGTACTTC. Its translation: CAISETVQETQYF.

This clone was seen more than once but under ten times. This rearrangement joins TRBV5-1 to TRBJ1-1; D not certain. The CDR3 extends over 15 amino acids. Trimming stripped 5 bases from V and 2 bases from J, with 16 bases between. The germline gives CDR1 SGHRS, CDR2 YFSETQ. CDR3 DNA: TGCGCCAGCAGGCCCCGTGAGGGTTTAAACACTGAAGCTTTCTTT. This codes for CASRPREGLNTEAFF. The entire variable domain, with the rest obtained from reference TRBV5-1 and TRBJ1-1, is as follows: KAGVTQTPRYLIKTRGQQVTLSCSPISGHRSVSWYQQTPGQGLQFLFEYFSETQRNKGNFPGRFSGRQFSNSRSEMNVSTLELGDSALYLCASRPREGLNTEAFFGQGTRLTVV.

The rearrangement uses TRBV25-1 and TRBJ2-5; weak D call: TRBD1 (5 bases). This CDR3 contains 15 residues. The V end was cut by 1 base, the J end by 7 bases, with 16 bases between. Germline lookup yields CDR1 MGHDK and CDR2 SYGVNS. In DNA form, the CDR3 reads TGTGCCAGCAGTGAATTGGGATGGGGCGGTGGGACCCAGTACTTC. Its translation: CASSELGWGGGTQYF.